The 27 T cell receptor beta chains below come from one sample, sequenced in a study of PD-L1 blockade in urothelial cancer. Time point: pretreatment peripheral blood. The data were produced by immunoSEQ multiplex PCR, yet TCRdb's version contains in-frame clones alone and is incomplete. The sample includes approximately 50,000 clones, 86% seen only once; the top ten take 22%. Sequencing was performed on PBMCs, taken around atezolizumab (anti-PD-L1) treatment. The receptors here all came from a man between 60 and 70 years old with urothelial cancer.

The genes are TRBV9 and TRBJ2-5; 7 bases line up with TRBD2. The germline CDR1 and CDR2 sequences are SGDLS and YYNGEE. The CDR3 totals 14 residues. The V gene end was trimmed by 6 bases and the J gene end by 5 bases; junction bases not matched to a gene: 10. Written as DNA, the CDR3 is TGTGCCAGCACCTCAGGAACTAGCGAGGAGACCCAGTACTTC. Translating it yields CASTSGTSEETQYF.

The V gene is TRBV12-5, the J gene TRBJ2-3; tentative D call: TRBD2 (7 bases). CDR1 and CDR2 (germline): LGHNT, FRNRAP. V was cut by 0 bases and J by 15 bases, with 16 bases left in between. This CDR3 comprises 13 residues. The CDR3 region is CASGLVRGGAIYF. The CDR3 DNA reads TGTGCTAGTGGTTTGGTAAGGGGGGGGGCAATATATTTT.

The CDR3, as DNA: TGTGCCAGCGGATACAGGGCCATGAACACTGAAGCTTTCTTT. Translation: CASGYRAMNTEAFF. The rearrangement joins TRBV21-1 to TRBJ1-1; the DNA was not used to check the table's D call, TRBD1. TRBV21-1 is noted as a pseudogene. The CDR3 extends over 14 amino acids.

The chain has TRBV7-8 and TRBJ1-5, with no clear D. From germline, CDR1 is SGHVS and CDR2 FQNEAQ. The CDR3 is 15 residues long. Trimming stripped 0 bases from V and 4 bases from J, with 10 bases between. In nucleotides, the CDR3 is TGTGCCAGCAGCTTAGCGCTCGGGAAGAATCAGCCCCAGCATTTT. This sequence encodes CASSLALGKNQPQHF.

The CDR3 loop is CASSQLTGGREQYF. CDR3 in DNA: TGTGCCAGCTCCCAGTTGACAGGGGGTCGCGAGCAGTACTTC. The chain couples TRBV6-5 to TRBJ2-7, with 9 bases lining up with TRBD1. This CDR3 contains 14 residues. Germline V gene lookup returns CDR1 MNHEY and CDR2 SVGAGI. V trimming: 8 bases; J trimming: 6 bases; junction bases outside the gene matches: 11.

This rearrangement joins TRBV19 to TRBJ1-5; 8 bases map to TRBD1. Germline CDR1 is LNHDA and CDR2 is SQIVND (reference sequence). The CDR3 is made up of 13 amino acids. After removal of 7 bases from V and 5 bases from J, the junction contained 4 bases not matched to a gene. CDR3 DNA sequence: TGTGCCAGTAATGACAGGGGTTATCAGCCCCAGCATTTT. This encodes CASNDRGYQPQHF.

The chain combines TRBV19 with TRBJ2-4; D call uncertain. The CDR3 loop spans 14 amino acids. V was clipped by 6 bases and J by 0 bases, with 9 bases between them. Per germline, CDR1 LNHDA and CDR2 SQIVND (reference sequence). The CDR3 DNA follows: TGTGCCAGTAGATCGTCCTTAGCCAAAAACATTCAGTACTTC. This sequence encodes CASRSSLAKNIQYF.

This chain connects TRBV6-5 to TRBJ2-1; 8 bases fit TRBD1. The CDR3 is 13 amino acids. Germline assignment: CDR1 MNHEY and CDR2 SVGAGI. V was pared by 4 bases and J by 5 bases, with 1 base of the junction left unmatched. CDR3 in DNA: TGTGCCAGCAGTTTGGACAGGGACAATGAGCAGTTCTTC. It codes for CASSLDRDNEQFF.

The chain combines TRBV12-5 with TRBJ2-5; TRBD2 matches 14 bases. After removal of 6 bases from V and 3 bases from J, the junction contained 3 bases not matched to a gene. This CDR3 contains 15 residues. In germline, CDR1 is LGHNT, CDR2 FRNRAP. CDR3 loop: CASGPTSGREETQYF. CDR3 nucleotides: TGTGCTAGTGGCCCGACTAGCGGGAGGGAAGAGACCCAGTACTTC.

This clone was seen a few times. The J gene is TRBJ1-2, the V gene TRBV18; no clear D. V was cut by 0 bases and J by 0 bases, with 11 bases left in between. Germline loops: CDR1 KGHSH, CDR2 LQKENI. CDR3 length equals 16 residues. The CDR3 region has the DNA TGTGCCAGCTCACCACCGAGACTGTTAGCTAACTATGGCTACACCTTC. Its translation: CASSPPRLLANYGYTF.

The CDR3 sequence is CASSYSPGYNEQFF. CDR3 bases: TGTGCCAGCAGTTACTCCCCAGGATACAATGAGCAGTTCTTC. The chain carries TRBV6-5 and TRBJ2-1; D uncertain. CDR3 length: 14 residues. The ends were cut back, 0 bases at V and 4 bases at J, with 7 bases in the middle. Looked up from germline, CDR1 is MNHEY and CDR2 is SVGAGI.

The CDR3 protein is CAISESMAGDHNEQFF. The CDR3, as DNA: TGTGCCATCAGTGAGTCGATGGCGGGGGACCACAATGAGCAGTTCTTC. The chain employs TRBV10-3 and TRBJ2-1, with 7 bases aligning to TRBD2. Germline trimming cut 0 bases from V and 5 bases from J; bases unmatched to any gene: 7. The CDR3 covers 16 residues. Looked up from germline, CDR1 is ENHRY and CDR2 is SYGVKD.

The chain joins TRBV18 to TRBJ1-1, with 7 positions matching TRBD1. This CDR3 spans 14 amino acids. The V and J ends lost 6 bases and 7 bases, in that order; junction bases with no gene match: 11. The germline CDR1 and CDR2 sequences are KGHSH and LQKENI. The CDR3 coding sequence is TGTGCCAGCTCCGAATCCCGGGACAGTTATGAAGCTTTCTTT. Protein product: CASSESRDSYEAFF.

The chain uses TRBV7-2 and TRBJ2-7; 9 nucleotides align to TRBD2. After removal of 4 bases from V and 6 bases from J, the junction contained 10 bases not matched to a gene. The CDR3 loop spans 15 amino acids. Per germline, CDR1 SGHTA and CDR2 FQGNSA. CDR3 sequence reads: CASSSSGGRGGEQYF. The CDR3 DNA reads as TGTGCCAGCAGCTCAAGCGGGGGGCGGGGCGGCGAGCAGTACTTC.

This chain uses TRBV5-6 with TRBJ2-1; 8 bases are shared with TRBD2. Germline-derived CDR1 and CDR2 are SGHDT and YYEEEE. The CDR3 is 15 amino acids. V was clipped by 4 bases and J by 7 bases; unmatched bases: 10. CDR3 bases: TGTGCCAGCAGCCCGGTGGGCGGGGGGTTAAATGAGCAGTTCTTC. Its protein product is CASSPVGGGLNEQFF.

The genes are TRBV29-1 and TRBJ1-1, with unresolved D. This CDR3 contains 10 residues. Trimming took off 4 bases at V and 11 bases at J, with 11 bases between the two ends. Germline V lookup: CDR1 SQVTM, CDR2 ANQGSEA. CDR3 DNA sequence: TGCAGCGTTGCGAGCGGGTCGGCTTTCTTT. Protein product: CSVASGSAFF.

This clone is a singleton in its sample. The gene calls are TRBV7-8 and TRBJ2-5; TRBD1 aligns across 7 bases. The V gene's germline CDR1 is SGHVS and CDR2 FQNEAQ. The CDR3 sequence is 15 residues long. Unmatched junction bases numbered 9, after V lost 3 bases and J lost 5 bases. CDR3 nucleotides: TGTGCCAGCAGCTTTGGTGAGACAGGGTGGGAGACCCAGTACTTC. Its protein product is CASSFGETGWETQYF.

V is TRBV5-1 and J is TRBJ1-5, with D unresolved. The CDR3 spans 13 residues. Germline lookup yields CDR1 SGHRS and CDR2 YFSETQ. The V and J ends lost 0 bases and 5 bases respectively, with 6 bases between them. CDR3 amino acids: CASSLGQDQPQHF. The CDR3 region has the DNA TGCGCCAGCAGCTTGGGACAAGATCAGCCCCAGCATTTT. Variable domain in full (rest from reference TRBV5-1 and TRBJ1-5): KAGVTQTPRYLIKTRGQQVTLSCSPISGHRSVSWYQQTPGQGLQFLFEYFSETQRNKGNFPGRFSGRQFSNSRSEMNVSTLELGDSALYLCASSLGQDQPQHFGDGTRLSIL.

This chain joins TRBV12-1 and TRBJ2-7; TRBD2, as called in the table, went unchecked against the DNA. TRBV12-1 is labeled a pseudogene. The length of the CDR3 is 17 residues. CDR3 bases: TGTGCCAGCAGCCTTTGGGACACGGGACTAGTCTCCTACGAGCAGTACTTC. This sequence encodes CASSLWDTGLVSYEQYF.

The chain employs TRBV11-1 and TRBJ1-1, with no clear D. CDR3 length: 13 residues. Germline CDR1 SGHAT, CDR2 FQDESV (reference sequence). Trimming took off 1 base at V and 4 bases at J, with 7 bases between the two ends. The CDR3 coding sequence is TGTGCCAGCAGCTTAGGGCTTGCCACTGAAGCTTTCTTT. Translated, it gives CASSLGLATEAFF. The full variable domain, completed using reference TRBV11-1 and TRBJ1-1, is EAEVAQSPRYKITEKSQAVAFWCDPISGHATLYWYRQILGQGPELLVQFQDESVVDDSQLPKDRFSAERLKGVDSTLKIQPAELGDSAMYLCASSLGLATEAFFGQGTRLTVV.

This clone was detected only once. The genes are TRBV30 and TRBJ2-3; TRBD2 matches 7 bases. The CDR3 has 11 residues. The germline V gene encodes CDR1 GTSNPN and CDR2 SVGIG (reference sequence). The CDR3 spells CANERGDTQYF. The DNA of the CDR3 is TGTGCTAACGAGCGGGGAGATACGCAGTATTTT.

This rearrangement joins TRBV5-6 to TRBJ1-2, with D perhaps matching TRBD1 (5 bases). CDR3 length: 15 residues. Per germline, CDR1 SGHDT and CDR2 YYEEEE. V lost 0 bases and J 1 base, leaving 10 bases between the germline ends. The CDR3 loop reads CASSLGAGVNYGYTF. The CDR3 DNA follows: TGTGCCAGCAGCTTGGGAGCGGGGGTTAACTATGGCTACACCTTC.

This chain uses TRBV19 with TRBJ2-1, with D hard to call. This CDR3 contains 15 residues. Germline V gene lookup returns CDR1 LNHDA and CDR2 SQIVND (reference sequence). Deletions cut 3 bases from V and 8 bases from J, with 17 bases between. In nucleotides, the CDR3 is TGTGCCAGTAGTATGAGCCAACTGTTTTACGATGAGCAGTTCTTC. It is translated as CASSMSQLFYDEQFF.

The rearrangement links TRBV4-2 to TRBJ2-3, with D tentatively TRBD1 (7 bases). This CDR3 is built from 21 residues. Trimming pared 0 bases from V and 1 base from J, leaving 26 bases between. Germline V gene sequence: CDR1 LGHNA, CDR2 YNFKEQ. Here the CDR3 DNA reads TGTGCCAGCAGCCAAGAAGGGACAGTACGGTTAGGGAGGTTTGGCACAGATACGCAGTATTTT. Encoded protein: CASSQEGTVRLGRFGTDTQYF.

This clone has a handful of counts. The chain links TRBV5-5 to TRBJ1-6; 9 bases are a match to TRBD1. Trimming took 2 bases from V and 4 from J; bases not matched to a gene: 7. This CDR3 is 17 amino acids long. Germline lookup yields CDR1 SGHKS and CDR2 YYEKEE (reference sequence). DNA for the CDR3: TGTGCCAGCAGCTTTAGGGGACAGGGATCATATAATTCACCCCTCCACTTT. Translation: CASSFRGQGSYNSPLHF.

The rearrangement joins TRBV9 to TRBJ2-3; 8 bases fit TRBD2. The germline V gene has CDR1 SGDLS and CDR2 YYNGEE. V was pared by 0 bases and J by 3 bases, with 6 bases of the junction left unmatched. The CDR3 has 16 amino acids. In nucleotides, the CDR3 is TGTGCCAGCAGCGTAGGTCCAGCGGGAGTGACAGATACGCAGTATTTT. Protein product: CASSVGPAGVTDTQYF.

The chain employs TRBV19 and TRBJ1-4, with 7 bases matching TRBD1. The CDR3 loop spans 15 amino acids. Looked up from germline, CDR1 is LNHDA and CDR2 is SQIVND (reference sequence). V lost 3 bases and J lost 7; bases outside the gene matches: 8. For the CDR3, the DNA is TGTGCCAGTAGTATGCAGACAGGGCGATTTGAAAAACTGTTTTTT. Its translation: CASSMQTGRFEKLFF.